This T cell receptor (beta chain) is drawn from a study of spatial heterogeneity in lung cancer. Whole-study findings and limits: In tumors, expanded intratumoral alpha and beta TCR counts tracked mutation counts.

Noted time point: sample taken at primary tumor resection. The donors comprised about 74 untreated early-stage non-small cell lung cancer patients. Individually, TCR cDNA molecules were each labelled with a unique molecular identifier. A single record per CDR3 protein comes from TCRdb applying MiXCR to the 5' RACE reads. The table records 12,000 or so distinct CDR3 sequences, less than 15% of them present only once. This clonotype was observed many times. The antigen remains undetermined. V was pared by 5 bases and J by 5 bases, with 9 bases of the junction left unmatched. The CDR3 consists of 13 residues. CDR1 and CDR2 from the germline V gene are DFQATT and SNEGSKA (reference sequence).

The sequence came from a male donor with early-stage non-small cell lung cancer. This rearrangement joins TRBV20-1 to TRBJ2-7; 7 bases agree with TRBD1. The specimen comprised lung tumor tissue, sampled at surgery. The CDR3 loop is CSAPPTGINEQYF. The DNA of the CDR3 is TGCAGTGCTCCCCCGACAGGGATTAACGAGCAGTACTTC.